These T cell receptor beta chains were read from a single sample in a study of T cell repertoires in cytomegalovirus infection. TCRdb itself ran the reads through MiXCR, one entry per CDR3 protein. The sample consists of hundreds of thousands of distinct CDR3 sequences, approximately 31% of them appearing once. The sequenced sample consisted of PBMCs. The receptor set was obtained from a human donor in good health (CMV status not recorded). Some clones in this sample may be carry-over from other donors' samples. The CDR3 runs from the conserved cysteine through the conserved F or W. D genes are given only for firm matches. Clone sizes are given selectively: once, few, many, or a class where the clone is expanded.

length	D	V	size	J	DNA	CDR3
13	NA	TRBV11-2	NA	TRBJ2-4	TGTGCCAGCAGCTTAGAACAGGGAATCATTCAGTACTTC	CASSLEQGIIQYF
17	TRBD1	TRBV7-9	NA	TRBJ2-3	TGTGCCAGCAGCTCCCAACTCACAGGGGGCGGCCCAGATACGCAGTATTTT	CASSSQLTGGGPDTQYF
15	TRBD1	TRBV12-3/TRBV12-4	NA	TRBJ1-2	TGTGCCAGCAGTTTTAGGGACAGAACTAACTATGGCTACACCTTC	CASSFRDRTNYGYTF
15	TRBD2	TRBV7-2	NA	TRBJ2-5	TGTGCCAGCAGCATTAGCGGGGGGGGGGCACAGACCCAGTACTTC	CASSISGGGAQTQYF
13	NA	TRBV5-6	few	TRBJ1-2	TGTGCCAGCAGCCCCGTCGGGATAGATGGCTACACCTTC	CASSPVGIDGYTF
13	TRBD1	TRBV6-2/TRBV6-3	once	TRBJ1-1	TGTGCCAGCGGGAGACAGGGTGGCACTGAAGCTTTCTTT	CASGRQGGTEAFF
18	NA	TRBV6-6	NA	TRBJ1-6	TGTGCCAGCAGTTACTCGACGGTAGCCAGCTCCTATAATTCACCCCTCCACTTT	CASSYSTVASSYNSPLHF
16	NA	TRBV6-5	few	TRBJ1-3	TGTGCCAGCAGTTACTCGACGGGAATTTCTGGAAACACCATATATTTT	CASSYSTGISGNTIYF
17	TRBD1	TRBV11-1	few	TRBJ2-2	TGTGCCAGCAGCCCAAGGAACAGGGGCCTTAACACCGGGGAGCTGTTTTTT	CASSPRNRGLNTGELFF
19	TRBD2	TRBV4-2	few	TRBJ2-3	TGTGCCAGCAGCCAAGATCCCCCTAGCGGGGGGAGTTTCACAGATACGCAGTATTTT	CASSQDPPSGGSFTDTQYF
12	NA	TRBV20-1	few	TRBJ2-2	TGCAGTGCTACAACCCGGGCCGGGGAGCTGTTTTTT	CSATTRAGELFF
14	NA	TRBV20-1	NA	TRBJ2-1	TGCAGTGCTAGAGGAGGGGTTTTCGACAATGAGCAGTTCTTC	CSARGGVFDNEQFF
14	NA	TRBV4-3	few	TRBJ2-2	TGCGCCAGCAGCGATTTTCGACGCACCGGGGAGCTGTTTTTT	CASSDFRRTGELFF
13	NA	TRBV12-3/TRBV12-4	many	TRBJ1-6	TGTGCCAGCAGTCCTTACTCGGATTCACCCCTCCACTTT	CASSPYSDSPLHF
13	NA	TRBV20-1	NA	TRBJ1-2	TGCAGTGCCGCCCCCGAAGGTTATTATGGCTACACCTTC	CSAAPEGYYGYTF
19	TRBD1	TRBV6-2/TRBV6-3	NA	TRBJ1-5	TGTGCCAGCAGTTCTTCTCGACAGGGTAGGGTAGGGGTCGATCAGCCCCAGCATTTT	CASSSSRQGRVGVDQPQHF
15	TRBD2	TRBV7-8	many	TRBJ2-1	TGTGCCAGCAGCTACGGGCTAGCGGGTTTAAATGAGCAGTTCTTC	CASSYGLAGLNEQFF
12	NA	TRBV12-3/TRBV12-4	NA	TRBJ1-1	TGTGCCAGCAGTTTTTTAGGGGATGAAGCTTTCTTT	CASSFLGDEAFF
14	NA	TRBV2	NA	TRBJ2-2	TGTGCCAGCAGTGATATTTCCGGCACCGGGGAGCTGTTTTTT	CASSDISGTGELFF
15	NA	TRBV29-1	few	TRBJ2-2	TGCAGCGCCTCAACACAGAAAGCGAACACCGGGGAGCTGTTTTTT	CSASTQKANTGELFF
14	NA	TRBV20-1	few	TRBJ1-5	TGCAGTGCTACATCCGGGGCTGGCAATCAGCCCCAGCATTTT	CSATSGAGNQPQHF
16	NA	TRBV6-8	NA	TRBJ2-1	TGTGCCAGCAGACGGGGGTGGACTTCGTCCGACAAGGAGCAGTTCTTC	CASRRGWTSSDKEQFF
12	TRBD2	TRBV29-1	NA	TRBJ2-3	TGCAGCTCCGGGGGGGTCACAGATACGCAGTATTTT	CSSGGVTDTQYF
15	NA	TRBV7-2	many	TRBJ1-4	TGTGCCAGCAGCCCCCGTTACGGGGGGGATGAAAAACTGTTTTTT	CASSPRYGGDEKLFF
16	NA	TRBV9	few	TRBJ2-5	TGTGCCAGCAGCGTTTACCCGGGGGACCTACAAGAGACCCAGTACTTC	CASSVYPGDLQETQYF
17	TRBD2	TRBV12-3/TRBV12-4	NA	TRBJ2-1	TGTGCCAGCAGTCCCAACACTAGCGGAGATTCCTACAATGAGCCGTTCTTC	CASSPNTSGDSYNEPFF
17	TRBD1	TRBV6-1	NA	TRBJ1-6	TGTGCCAGCAGTGACCGACAGGGAAATCCAAATAATTCACCCCTCCACTTT	CASSDRQGNPNNSPLHF
18	TRBD2	TRBV7-9	few	TRBJ2-5	TGTGCCAGCAGCTTCCCCCCGGCGAGAAGCGGGGAGTCAGAGACCCAGTACTTC	CASSFPPARSGESETQYF
16	NA	TRBV12-3/TRBV12-4	NA	TRBJ1-3	TGTGCCAGCACCCTTGTGGGGGGTACTTCTGGAAACACCATATATTTT	CASTLVGGTSGNTIYF